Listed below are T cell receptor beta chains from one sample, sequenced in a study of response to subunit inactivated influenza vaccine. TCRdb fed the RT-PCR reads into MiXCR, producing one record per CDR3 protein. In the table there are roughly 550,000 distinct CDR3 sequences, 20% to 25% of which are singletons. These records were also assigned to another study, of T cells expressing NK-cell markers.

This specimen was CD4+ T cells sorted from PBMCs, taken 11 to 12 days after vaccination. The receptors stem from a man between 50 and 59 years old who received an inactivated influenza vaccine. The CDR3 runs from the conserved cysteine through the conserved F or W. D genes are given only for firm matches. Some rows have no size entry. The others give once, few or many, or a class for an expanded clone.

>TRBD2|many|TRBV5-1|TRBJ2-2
CASSLTGLAGDGELFF
TGCGCCAGCAGCTTGACCGGACTAGCGGGGGACGGGGAGCTGTTTTTT
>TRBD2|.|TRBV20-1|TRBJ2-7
CSARVAGYEQYF
TGCAGTGCTAGAGTAGCGGGATACGAGCAGTACTTC
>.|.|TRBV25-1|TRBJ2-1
CASSELGGADEQFF
TGTGCCAGCAGTGAATTGGGGGGGGCGGATGAGCAGTTCTTC
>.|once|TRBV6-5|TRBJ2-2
CASSQLGELFF
TGTGCCAGCAGCCAGCTCGGGGAGCTGTTTTTT
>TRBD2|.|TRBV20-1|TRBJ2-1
CSARLSTSGIYGQFF
TGCAGTGCTAGACTATCGACTAGCGGGATTTATGGGCAGTTCTTC
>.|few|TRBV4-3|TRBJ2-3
CASSHRVKADTQYF
TGCGCCAGCAGCCACAGGGTTAAGGCAGATACGCAGTATTTT
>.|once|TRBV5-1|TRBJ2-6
CASSGETGANVLTF
TGCGCCAGCAGCGGAGAGACGGGGGCCAACGTCCTGACTTTC
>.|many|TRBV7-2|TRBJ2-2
CASSLEGFLGTGELFF
TGTGCCAGCAGCTTAGAGGGGTTCCTGGGCACCGGGGAGCTGTTTTTT
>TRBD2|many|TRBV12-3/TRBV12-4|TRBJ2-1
CASSFTSGGNNEQFF
TGTGCCAGCAGCTTTACTAGCGGGGGTAACAATGAGCAGTTCTTC
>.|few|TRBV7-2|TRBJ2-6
CASSFPGYLSGANVLTF
TGTGCCAGCAGCTTCCCAGGGTACCTCTCTGGGGCCAACGTCCTGACTTTC
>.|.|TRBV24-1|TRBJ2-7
CATSDSGTPSYEQYF
TGTGCCACCAGTGACTCCGGGACTCCTTCCTACGAGCAGTACTTC
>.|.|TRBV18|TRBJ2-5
CASLKRPGHGTETQYF
TGTGCCAGCTTAAAGCGTCCGGGACACGGTACGGAGACCCAGTACTTC
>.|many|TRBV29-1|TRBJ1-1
CSVVRQNTEAFF
TGCAGCGTTGTAAGGCAGAACACTGAAGCTTTCTTT
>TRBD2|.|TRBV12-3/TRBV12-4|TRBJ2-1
CASSPQSGVHNRGQFF
TGTGCCAGCAGTCCTCAGAGCGGGGTACACAATAGAGGGCAGTTCTTC
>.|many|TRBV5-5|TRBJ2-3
CASSLGRLDAQYF
TGTGCCAGCAGCTTGGGTAGACTAGATGCGCAGTATTTT
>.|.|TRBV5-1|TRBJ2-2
CASSQGVPNTGELFF
TGCGCCAGCAGTCAGGGAGTCCCGAACACCGGGGAGCTGTTTTTT
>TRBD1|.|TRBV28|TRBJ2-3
CASSTLTGDTDTQYF
TGTGCCAGCAGTACGTTGACAGGGGACACAGATACGCAGTATTTT
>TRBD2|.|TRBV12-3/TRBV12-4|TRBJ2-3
CASSLAGGRIF
TGTGCCAGCAGTCTAGCGGGGGGGCGAATTTTT
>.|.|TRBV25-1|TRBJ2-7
CASREGGVREQYF
TGTGCCAGCAGAGAGGGGGGAGTGAGGGAGCAGTACTTC
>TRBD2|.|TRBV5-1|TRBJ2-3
CASSPLAGGLRDTQYF
TGCGCCAGCAGCCCACTAGCGGGGGGGCTCAGAGATACGCAGTATTTT
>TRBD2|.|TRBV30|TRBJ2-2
CAWRGLAAGELFF
TGTGCCTGGAGGGGACTAGCTGCCGGGGAGCTGTTTTTT
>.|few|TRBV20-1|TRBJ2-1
CSASSGGNEQFF
TGCAGTGCTTCATCCGGGGGCAATGAGCAGTTCTTC
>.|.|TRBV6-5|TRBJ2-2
CASSYWGLNVNTGELFF
TGTGCCAGCAGTTACTGGGGACTCAACGTGAACACCGGGGAGCTGTTTTTT
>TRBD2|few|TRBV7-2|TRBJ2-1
CASTDGGGPYNEQFF
TGTGCCAGCACCGACGGGGGGGGGCCCTACAATGAGCAGTTCTTC
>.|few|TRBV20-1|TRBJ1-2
CSADFSWGYTF
TGCAGTGCCGATTTTTCTTGGGGCTACACCTTC
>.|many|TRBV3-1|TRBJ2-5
CASSQSTGAGETQYF
TGTGCCAGCAGCCAATCAACGGGTGCAGGAGAGACCCAGTACTTC
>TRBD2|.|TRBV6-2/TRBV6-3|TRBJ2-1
CASSEYMTCGSNEQFF
TGTGCCAGCAGCGAGTATATGACTTGCGGGAGCAATGAGCAGTTCTTC
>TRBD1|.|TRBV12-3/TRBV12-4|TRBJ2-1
CASSLGQGRDEQFF
TGTGCCAGCAGTTTAGGACAGGGAAGGGATGAGCAGTTCTTC
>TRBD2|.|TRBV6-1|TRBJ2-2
CASSLKAGVGTGELFF
TGTGCCAGCAGTCTAAAAGCGGGAGTGGGCACCGGGGAGCTGTTTTTT
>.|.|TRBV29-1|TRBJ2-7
CSAGRGGRGLIEQYF
TGCAGCGCAGGAAGGGGGGGCAGGGGCTTGATCGAGCAGTACTTC
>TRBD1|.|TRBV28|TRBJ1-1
CASSLLQGGAFF
TGTGCCAGCAGTTTACTTCAGGGGGGCGCTTTCTTT
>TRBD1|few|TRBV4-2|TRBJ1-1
CASSQEGQGAYTEAFF
TGTGCCAGCAGCCAAGAGGGACAGGGGGCCTACACTGAAGCTTTCTTT
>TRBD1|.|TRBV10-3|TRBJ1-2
CAIRSGTVYGYTF
TGTGCCATCAGGTCCGGGACAGTATATGGCTACACCTTC
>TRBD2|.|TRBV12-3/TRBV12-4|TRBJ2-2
CASSPWTSGTNTGELFF
TGTGCCAGCAGTCCGTGGACTAGCGGGACCAACACCGGGGAGCTGTTTTTT
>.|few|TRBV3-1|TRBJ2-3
CASSQGLLTDTQYF
TGTGCCAGCAGCCAAGGACTACTCACAGATACGCAGTATTTT
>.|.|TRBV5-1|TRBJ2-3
CASSPGPVGHTDTQYF
TGCGCCAGCAGCCCGGGACCGGTAGGGCACACAGATACGCAGTATTTT
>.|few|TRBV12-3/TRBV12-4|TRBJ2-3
CASSLAGITDTQYF
TGTGCCAGCAGTTTAGCGGGGATCACAGATACGCAGTATTTT
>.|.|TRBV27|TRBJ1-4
CASSLSRGVGEKLFF
TGTGCCAGCAGTTTATCGAGGGGGGTAGGTGAAAAACTGTTTTTT
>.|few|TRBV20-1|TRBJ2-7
CSARDRADYEQYF
TGCAGTGCTAGAGATAGGGCAGACTACGAGCAGTACTTC
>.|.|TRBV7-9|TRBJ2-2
CASSPQGGSGELFF
TGTGCCAGCAGCCCGCAGGGGGGGTCCGGGGAGCTGTTTTTT
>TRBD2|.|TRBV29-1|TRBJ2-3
CSVRLAGGPDTQYF
TGCAGCGTCAGACTAGCGGGGGGCCCAGATACGCAGTATTTT
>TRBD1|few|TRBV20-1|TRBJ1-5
CSAWGDSYNNQPQHF
TGCAGTGCCTGGGGGGACAGTTACAACAATCAGCCCCAGCATTTT
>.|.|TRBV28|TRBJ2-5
CASTIRQTQYF
TGTGCCAGCACCATAAGGCAGACCCAGTACTTC
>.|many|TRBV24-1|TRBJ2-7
CATSDLRDRAYEQYF
TGTGCCACCAGTGACCTTCGGGACCGGGCGTACGAGCAGTACTTC